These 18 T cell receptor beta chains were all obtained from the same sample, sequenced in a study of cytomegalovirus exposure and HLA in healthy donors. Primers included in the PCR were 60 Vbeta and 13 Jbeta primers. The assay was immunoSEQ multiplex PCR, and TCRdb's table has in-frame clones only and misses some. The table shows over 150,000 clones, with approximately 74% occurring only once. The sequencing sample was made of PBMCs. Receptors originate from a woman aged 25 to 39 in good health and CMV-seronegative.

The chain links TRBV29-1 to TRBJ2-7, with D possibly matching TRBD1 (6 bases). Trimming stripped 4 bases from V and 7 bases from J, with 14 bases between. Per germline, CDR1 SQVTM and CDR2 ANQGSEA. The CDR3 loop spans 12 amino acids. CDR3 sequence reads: CSVGTVWGEQYF. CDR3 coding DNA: TGCAGCGTTGGGACAGTTTGGGGGGAGCAGTACTTC.

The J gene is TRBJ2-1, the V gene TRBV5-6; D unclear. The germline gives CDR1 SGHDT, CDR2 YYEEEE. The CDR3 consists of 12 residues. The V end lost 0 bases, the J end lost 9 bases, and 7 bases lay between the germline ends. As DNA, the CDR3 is TGTGCCAGCAGCTTGGTAGAGGCTGAGCAGTTCTTC. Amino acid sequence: CASSLVEAEQFF.

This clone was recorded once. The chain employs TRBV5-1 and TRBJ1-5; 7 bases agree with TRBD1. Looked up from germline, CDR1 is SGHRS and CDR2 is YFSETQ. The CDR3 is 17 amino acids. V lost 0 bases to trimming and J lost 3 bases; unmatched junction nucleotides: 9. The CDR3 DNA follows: TGCGCCAGCAGCTTGGTTCCACAGGGGACCAACAATCAGCCCCAGCATTTT. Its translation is CASSLVPQGTNNQPQHF.

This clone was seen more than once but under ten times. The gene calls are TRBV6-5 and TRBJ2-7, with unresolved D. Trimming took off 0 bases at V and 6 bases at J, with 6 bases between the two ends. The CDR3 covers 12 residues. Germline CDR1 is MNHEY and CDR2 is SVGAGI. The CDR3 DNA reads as TGTGCCAGCAGTTACTCGACGGGCGAGCAGTACTTC. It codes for CASSYSTGEQYF.

The CDR3 DNA follows: TGTGCCAGCAGCCCGGGACAGGGTGGTAATGAAAAACTGTTTTTT. Translated: CASSPGQGGNEKLFF. The rearrangement joins TRBV7-9 to TRBJ1-4; TRBD1 aligns across 9 bases. With V trimmed by 5 bases and J by 4 bases, 5 bases remained unmatched. Germline-derived CDR1 and CDR2 are SEHNR and FQNEAQ (reference sequence). The CDR3 loop spans 15 amino acids.

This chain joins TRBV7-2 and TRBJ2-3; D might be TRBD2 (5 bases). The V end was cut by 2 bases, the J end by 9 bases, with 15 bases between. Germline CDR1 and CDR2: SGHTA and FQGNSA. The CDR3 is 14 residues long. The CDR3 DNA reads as TGTGCCAGCAGCTTAACGGTGGAGGTGGGAACGCAGTATTTT. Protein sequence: CASSLTVEVGTQYF.

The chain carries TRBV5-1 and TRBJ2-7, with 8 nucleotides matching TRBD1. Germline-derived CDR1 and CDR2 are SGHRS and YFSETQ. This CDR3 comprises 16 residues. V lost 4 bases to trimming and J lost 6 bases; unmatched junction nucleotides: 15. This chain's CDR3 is CASSEGRTGNVREQYF. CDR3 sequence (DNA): TGCGCCAGCAGCGAGGGGCGGACAGGGAATGTACGCGAGCAGTACTTC.

Written as DNA, the CDR3 is TGTGCCAGCAGCGTGACTAGCGGCCCTCCCTACGAGCAGTACTTC. Protein product: CASSVTSGPPYEQYF. The rearrangement links TRBV7-2 to TRBJ2-7; 9 bases map to TRBD2. Germline V gives CDR1 SGHTA, CDR2 FQGNSA. V trimming: 5 bases; J trimming: 2 bases; junction bases outside the gene matches: 7. The CDR3 totals 15 residues.

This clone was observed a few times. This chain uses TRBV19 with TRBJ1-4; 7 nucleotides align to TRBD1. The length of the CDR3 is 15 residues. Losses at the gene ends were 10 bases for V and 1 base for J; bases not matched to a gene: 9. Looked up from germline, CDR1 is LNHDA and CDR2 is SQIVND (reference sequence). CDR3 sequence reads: CATHRGPGTNEKLFF. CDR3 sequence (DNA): TGTGCCACCCACAGGGGACCGGGAACTAATGAAAAACTGTTTTTT.

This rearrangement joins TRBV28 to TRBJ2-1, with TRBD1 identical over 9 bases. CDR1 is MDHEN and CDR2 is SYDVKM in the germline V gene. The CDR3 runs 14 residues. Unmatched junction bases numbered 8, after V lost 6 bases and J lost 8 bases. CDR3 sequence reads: CASRRGQGTYEQFF. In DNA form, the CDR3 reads TGTGCCAGCAGGAGGGGACAGGGAACCTATGAGCAGTTCTTC.

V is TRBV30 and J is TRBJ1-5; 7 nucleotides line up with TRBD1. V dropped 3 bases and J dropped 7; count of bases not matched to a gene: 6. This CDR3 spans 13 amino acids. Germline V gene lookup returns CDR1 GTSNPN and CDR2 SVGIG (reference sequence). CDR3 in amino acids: CAWSKTGDQPQHF. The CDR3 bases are TGTGCCTGGAGCAAAACAGGGGACCAGCCCCAGCATTTT.

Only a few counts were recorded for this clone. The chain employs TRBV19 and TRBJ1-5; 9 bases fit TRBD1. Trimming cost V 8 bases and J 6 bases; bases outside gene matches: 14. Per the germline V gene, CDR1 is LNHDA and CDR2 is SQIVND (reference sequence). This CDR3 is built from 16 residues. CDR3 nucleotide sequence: TGTGCCAGTTCCTCTCTGACAGGGGGATTAGCTCAGCCCCAGCATTTT. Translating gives CASSSLTGGLAQPQHF. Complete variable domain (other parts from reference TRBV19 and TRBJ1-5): DGGITQSPKYLFRKEGQNVTLSCEQNLNHDAMYWYRQDPGQGLRLIYYSQIVNDFQKGDIAEGYSVSREKKESFPLTVTSAQKNPTAFYLCASSSLTGGLAQPQHFGDGTRLSIL.

CDR3 sequence: CASSKGEYSNQPQHF. DNA for the CDR3: TGTGCCAGCAGCAAAGGGGAATATAGCAATCAGCCCCAGCATTTT. The V and J genes are TRBV11-2 and TRBJ1-5, with a possible D match to TRBD1 (5 bases). With 5 bases removed from V and 0 bases from J, the gap between germline ends came to 11 bases. Germline V gene data show CDR1 as SGHAT and CDR2 as FQNNGV. The CDR3 consists of 15 residues. The complete variable domain, with remaining parts taken from reference TRBV11-2 and TRBJ1-5, reads EAGVAQSPRYKIIEKRQSVAFWCNPISGHATLYWYQQILGQGPKLLIQFQNNGVVDDSQLPKDRFSAERLKGVDSTLKIQPAKLEDSAVYLCASSKGEYSNQPQHFGDGTRLSIL.

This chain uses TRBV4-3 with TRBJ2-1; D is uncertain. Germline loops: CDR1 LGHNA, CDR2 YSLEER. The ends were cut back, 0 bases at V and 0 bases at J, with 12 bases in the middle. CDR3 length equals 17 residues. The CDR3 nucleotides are TGCGCCAGCAGCCAAGATAGTCGCAGGTTCTCCTACAATGAGCAGTTCTTC. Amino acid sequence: CASSQDSRRFSYNEQFF.

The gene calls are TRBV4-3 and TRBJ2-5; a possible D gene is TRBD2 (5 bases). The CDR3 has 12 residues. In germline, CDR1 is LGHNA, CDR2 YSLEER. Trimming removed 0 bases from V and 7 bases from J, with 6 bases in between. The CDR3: CASSQDRGTQYF. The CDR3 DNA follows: TGCGCCAGCAGCCAAGATCGGGGGACCCAGTACTTC.

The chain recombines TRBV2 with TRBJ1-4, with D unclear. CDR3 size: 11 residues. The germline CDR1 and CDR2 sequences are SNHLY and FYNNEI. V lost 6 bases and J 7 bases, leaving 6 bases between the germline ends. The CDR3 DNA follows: TGTGCCAGCAGATACAGTGAAAAACTGTTTTTT. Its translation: CASRYSEKLFF.

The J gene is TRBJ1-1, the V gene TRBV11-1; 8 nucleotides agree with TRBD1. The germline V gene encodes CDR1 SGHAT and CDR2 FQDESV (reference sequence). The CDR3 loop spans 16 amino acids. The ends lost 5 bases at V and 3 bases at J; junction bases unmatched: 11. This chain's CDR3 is CASSRWAEQGDTEAFF. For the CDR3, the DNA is TGTGCCAGCAGCCGATGGGCCGAACAGGGGGACACTGAAGCTTTCTTT. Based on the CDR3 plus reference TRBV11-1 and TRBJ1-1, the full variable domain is EAEVAQSPRYKITEKSQAVAFWCDPISGHATLYWYRQILGQGPELLVQFQDESVVDDSQLPKDRFSAERLKGVDSTLKIQPAELGDSAMYLCASSRWAEQGDTEAFFGQGTRLTVV.

The CDR3 is CASSVGDRAYEQYF. The DNA for the CDR3 is TGTGCCAGCAGCGTAGGGGACAGGGCCTACGAGCAGTACTTC. The chain carries TRBV9 and TRBJ2-7; 9 bases agree with TRBD1. Germline V gene lookup returns CDR1 SGDLS and CDR2 YYNGEE. V was clipped by 0 bases and J by 2 bases; unmatched bases: 0. The CDR3 contains 14 residues.